What follows is one TCR beta chain and its context. Libraries were prepared by immunoSEQ multiplex PCR; TCRdb keeps only in-frame clonotypes and omits some of them. The sample includes roughly 350,000 clones, approximately 87% of them seen just once. The sample is drawn from a study of blood T cell repertoires in COVID-19. At the level of the study: Italy, Spain and the United States were the sources of the convalescent and acute COVID-19 samples. T cells, B-cell-depleted T cells, or PBMCs provided the cDNA or gDNA that served as material.

This CDR3 is 16 amino acids long. Germline V gives CDR1 GTSNPN, CDR2 SVGIG (reference sequence). The junction had 9 bases not matched to a gene; V was cut back by 3 bases and J by 3 bases. The sequenced sample was peripheral blood. This sequence was found in a woman aged 45-65 years with active or convalescent COVID-19. The J gene is TRBJ1-4, the V gene TRBV30, with 8 bases that match TRBD1. CDR3: CAWSRFQGAANEKLFF. The DNA for the CDR3 is TGTGCCTGGAGCAGATTCCAGGGGGCAGCTAATGAAAAACTGTTTTTT.